A single sample is the source of the 30 T cell receptor beta chains below, sequenced in a study of blood T cell repertoires in COVID-19 (TCRdb year 2020). Library preparation employed the immunoSEQ multiplex PCR assay. TCRdb retrieved this table from immuneACCESS and kept in-frame rearrangements only. Not all clones are present; in checked studies, unresolved V genes account for under half, and no reason is known for the remainder. The sample includes some 190,000 clones, with 65% to 85% observed a single time. Roughly 3.2% of the sample is in the top ten clones. The source material was PBMCs or T cells enriched from blood (not recorded which). These receptors all stem from a woman aged 25 to 39 who had recovered from COVID-19.

This chain links TRBV7-9 with TRBJ2-3; no reliable D call. The length of the CDR3 is 15 residues. Germline CDR1 SEHNR, CDR2 FQNEAQ (reference sequence). Trimming removed 2 bases at V and 4 bases at J, with 13 bases between. The CDR3 DNA reads TGTGCCAGCAGCTTACAGTCAGGTCCGGCAGATACGCAGTATTTT. It encodes CASSLQSGPADTQYF.

The rearrangement joins TRBV19 to TRBJ1-1; 7 nucleotides agree with TRBD1. CDR3 length: 16 amino acids. Germline-derived CDR1 and CDR2 are LNHDA and SQIVND (reference sequence). V shed 6 bases and J 1 base; nucleotides not matched to a gene: 11. In DNA, the CDR3 is TGTGCCAGTAGCAAACGACAGGGAGGCGGGAACACTGAAGCTTTCTTT. It is translated as CASSKRQGGGNTEAFF. Filled out from reference TRBV19 and TRBJ1-1, the complete variable domain reads DGGITQSPKYLFRKEGQNVTLSCEQNLNHDAMYWYRQDPGQGLRLIYYSQIVNDFQKGDIAEGYSVSREKKESFPLTVTSAQKNPTAFYLCASSKRQGGGNTEAFFGQGTRLTVV.

The chain joins TRBV10-3 to TRBJ2-7; D possibly corresponds to TRBD2 (5 bases). Germline V CDR1 and CDR2: ENHRY, SYGVKD. The CDR3 length is 13 residues. Trimming removed 6 bases from V and 7 bases from J, with 16 bases in between. The CDR3: CAISPTSLGEQYV. The CDR3 DNA follows: TGTGCCATCAGCCCCACTAGTCTGGGGGAGCAGTACGTC.

In this sample, this clone turned up a few times. The chain combines TRBV2 with TRBJ2-7; possibly TRBD1 for D (6 bases). The CDR3 consists of 16 residues. Germline CDR1 and CDR2: SNHLY and FYNNEI. V lost 1 base and J lost 5, with 18 bases in between. In DNA, the CDR3 is TGTGCCAGCAGTGAAGTGACAGGCTTCTATAGGGACGAGCAGTACGTC. Amino acids: CASSEVTGFYRDEQYV.

The rearrangement joins TRBV10-3 to TRBJ2-2; no definite D call. With 3 bases removed from V and 1 base from J, the gap between germline ends came to 6 bases. The CDR3 consists of 14 residues. From germline, CDR1 is ENHRY and CDR2 SYGVKD. The CDR3 bases are TGTGCCATCAGTGAAAGACAGAACACCGGGGAGCTGTTTTTT. Translation: CAISERQNTGELFF.

The DNA for the CDR3 is TGTGCCAGCAGCTTCCCGGGACAGGAACCTACAGTTAGCACAGATACGCAGTATTTT. Protein: CASSFPGQEPTVSTDTQYF. The chain recombines TRBV5-6 with TRBJ2-3, with TRBD1 matching 8 bases. J was trimmed by 0 bases and V by 2 bases; bases with no gene match: 14. The CDR3 runs 19 residues. Germline V CDR1 and CDR2: SGHDT, YYEEEE. Variable domain in full (rest from reference TRBV5-6 and TRBJ2-3): DAGVTQSPTHLIKTRGQQVTLRCSPKSGHDTVSWYQQALGQGPQFIFQYYEEEERQRGNFPDRFSGHQFPNYSSELNVNALLLGDSALYLCASSFPGQEPTVSTDTQYFGPGTRLTVL.

The rearrangement joins TRBV5-4 to TRBJ2-1; D remains unclear. The CDR3 spans 15 residues. Between the trimmed V and J ends, which lost 4 bases and 6 bases, there was a span of 17 bases. Looked up from germline, CDR1 is SGHNT and CDR2 is YYREEE (reference sequence). Written as DNA, the CDR3 is TGTGCCAGCAGCCCCCGCGGTTCGGCAGTCAATGAGCAGTTCTTC. The encoded protein is CASSPRGSAVNEQFF. The whole variable domain, remainder taken from reference TRBV5-4 and TRBJ2-1, is ETGVTQSPTHLIKTRGQQVTLRCSSQSGHNTVSWYQQALGQGPQFIFQYYREEENGRGNFPPRFSGLQFPNYSSELNVNALELDDSALYLCASSPRGSAVNEQFFGPGTRLTVL.

The V call is TRBV9, the J call TRBJ1-2; 8 nucleotides agree with TRBD1. Germline V gene sequence: CDR1 SGDLS, CDR2 YYNGEE. J lost 11 bases, V lost 2 bases, and 14 bases had no gene match. The CDR3 length is 15 residues. Here the CDR3 reads CASSVPWGDRLSYTF. Written as DNA, the CDR3 is TGTGCCAGCAGCGTCCCCTGGGGGGACAGGTTGTCATACACCTTC.

The chain links TRBV4-1 to TRBJ2-5; 12 nucleotides agree with TRBD2. V lost 1 base to trimming and J lost 5 bases; unmatched junction nucleotides: 2. Germline assignment: CDR1 MGHRA and CDR2 YSYEKL. The CDR3 spans 15 residues. The CDR3 DNA is TGCGCCAGCAGCCAAGGACTAGCGGGAGTCGAGACCCAGTACTTC. Protein product: CASSQGLAGVETQYF.

The chain uses TRBV11-3 and TRBJ2-2; 9 bases align to TRBD1. Per germline, CDR1 SGHNT and CDR2 YENEEA. V shed 1 base, J shed 4 bases, and the junction held 4 bases outside the gene matches. The CDR3 sequence is 16 residues long. In DNA, the CDR3 is TGTGCCAGCAGCTTAGGGGGACAGGGATCCACCGGGGAGCTGTTTTTT. Translation gives CASSLGGQGSTGELFF. Full variable domain (rest looked up from reference TRBV11-3 and TRBJ2-2): EAGVVQSPRYKIIEKKQPVAFWCNPISGHNTLYWYLQNLGQGPELLIRYENEEAVDDSQLPKDRFSAERLKGVDSTLKIQPAELGDSAVYLCASSLGGQGSTGELFFGEGSRLTVL.

CDR3 protein: CASKGTSRNEQFF. CDR3 DNA: TGTGCCAGTAAGGGAACTAGCCGTAATGAGCAGTTCTTC. The chain couples TRBV19 to TRBJ2-1; D perhaps matches TRBD2 (6 bases). Germline CDR1 reads LNHDA; CDR2 reads SQIVND (reference sequence). The ends were cut back, 7 bases at V and 7 bases at J, with 14 bases in the middle. The CDR3 is 13 amino acids.

The chain recombines TRBV9 with TRBJ2-3; 11 bases line up with TRBD2. Germline values: CDR1 SGDLS, CDR2 YYNGEE. CDR3 length equals 15 residues. The J segment lost 0 bases and the V segment lost 4 bases, leaving 1 base of the junction unmatched. CDR3 bases: TGTGCCAGCAGCCGGACTAGCGGGAGCACAGATACGCAGTATTTT. Its translation: CASSRTSGSTDTQYF.

In DNA, the CDR3 is TGCGCCAGCAGCCCCGACAGGATCTCCTACGAGCAGTACTTC. Translating it yields CASSPDRISYEQYF. This chain links TRBV5-1 with TRBJ2-7; perhaps TRBD1 as D (6 bases). Germline V gives CDR1 SGHRS, CDR2 YFSETQ. This CDR3 comprises 14 residues. Trimming left V 4 bases short and J 0 bases short, with 11 bases between. The full variable domain, its missing parts supplied by reference TRBV5-1 and TRBJ2-7, is KAGVTQTPRYLIKTRGQQVTLSCSPISGHRSVSWYQQTPGQGLQFLFEYFSETQRNKGNFPGRFSGRQFSNSRSEMNVSTLELGDSALYLCASSPDRISYEQYFGPGTRLTVT.

This clone was observed many times. CDR3 coding DNA: TGCGCCAGCAGCCAACAGAACACTGAAGCTTTCTTT. It translates to CASSQQNTEAFF. The chain couples TRBV4-1 to TRBJ1-1; D remains unclear. V was cut by 2 bases and J by 1 base, with 2 bases left in between. Germline values: CDR1 MGHRA, CDR2 YSYEKL. This CDR3 spans 12 amino acids.

The chain is built from TRBV28 and TRBJ2-3; TRBD2 might be the D (5 bases). In germline, CDR1 is MDHEN, CDR2 SYDVKM. This CDR3 comprises 18 residues. Trimming shortened V by 6 bases and J by 0 bases, and 22 bases separated the two germline ends. For the CDR3, the DNA is TGTGCCAGCAGCATGATTGTGGTAGCGCCCCATAGCACAGATACGCAGTATTTT. Its translation is CASSMIVVAPHSTDTQYF. Supplemented by reference TRBV28 and TRBJ2-3, the full variable domain reads DVKVTQSSRYLVKRTGEKVFLECVQDMDHENMFWYRQDPGLGLRLIYFSYDVKMKEKGDIPEGYSVSREKKERFSLILESASTNQTSMYLCASSMIVVAPHSTDTQYFGPGTRLTVL.

V usage is TRBV29-1 and J usage is TRBJ1-2; D not certain. Between the trimmed V and J ends, which lost 1 base and 6 bases, there was a span of 6 bases. CDR1 is SQVTM, CDR2 ANQGSEA, per germline. The CDR3 has 11 residues. The chain's CDR3 is CSVEAGNGYTF. The CDR3 DNA sequence: TGCAGCGTTGAAGCGGGAAATGGCTACACCTTC. The whole variable domain, remainder taken from reference TRBV29-1 and TRBJ1-2, is SAVISQKPSRDICQRGTSLTIQCQVDSQVTMMFWYRQQPGQSLTLIATANQGSEATYESGFVIDKFPISRPNLTFSTLTVSNMSPEDSSIYLCSVEAGNGYTFGSGTRLTVV.

The V and J genes are TRBV24-1 and TRBJ1-5; TRBD1 aligns across 9 bases. The junction had 6 bases not matched to a gene; V was cut back by 9 bases and J by 7 bases. Germline CDR1 KGHDR, CDR2 SFDVKD. The CDR3 totals 13 residues. The CDR3 loop is CATGGDRDQPQHF. In nucleotides, the CDR3 is TGTGCCACCGGTGGGGACAGGGACCAGCCCCAGCATTTT.

The CDR3 reads CASSPDYSWETQYF. CDR3 nucleotides: TGTGCCAGCAGCCCCGACTATTCATGGGAGACCCAGTACTTC. This chain uses TRBV9 with TRBJ2-5; D is perhaps TRBD2 (5 bases). The CDR3 has 14 amino acids. Germline CDR1 and CDR2: SGDLS and YYNGEE. V gave up 4 bases and J gave up 5 bases, with 15 bases separating them.

V usage is TRBV6-5 and J usage is TRBJ2-3, with 13 bases identical to TRBD2. There are 16 residues in the CDR3. Germline assignment: CDR1 MNHEY and CDR2 SVGAGI. Unmatched junction bases numbered 5, after V lost 4 bases and J lost 4 bases. CDR3 bases: TGTGCCAGCAGTTGGACTAGCGGGAGTTCATCAGATACGCAGTATTTT. As protein: CASSWTSGSSSDTQYF.

This rearrangement joins TRBV11-2 to TRBJ2-7; D is uncertain. This CDR3 comprises 13 residues. V was trimmed by 5 bases and J by 1 base, leaving 9 bases between them. Germline V gives CDR1 SGHAT, CDR2 FQNNGV. The DNA for the CDR3 is TGTGCCAGCAGCCTGAAGCAATCCTACGAGCAGTACGTC. Protein product: CASSLKQSYEQYV.

The chain joins TRBV27 to TRBJ1-6, with TRBD1 matching over 7 bases. The V and J ends lost 7 bases and 6 bases, in that order; junction bases with no gene match: 9. Germline V lookup: CDR1 MNHEY, CDR2 SMNVEV (reference sequence). This CDR3 contains 15 residues. CDR3 DNA sequence: TGTGCCAGCACTGATAAGGACAGGTTTAATTCACCCCTCCACTTT. Its translation is CASTDKDRFNSPLHF.

This chain joins TRBV19 and TRBJ1-5, with a possible D match to TRBD1 (5 bases). With 10 bases removed from V and 3 bases from J, the gap between germline ends came to 16 bases. Germline CDR1 and CDR2: LNHDA and SQIVND (reference sequence). The CDR3 is made up of 14 amino acids. This CDR3 is CATRGDGDNQPQHF. CDR3 sequence (DNA): TGTGCCACCCGGGGGGACGGGGACAATCAGCCCCAGCATTTT.

The genes are TRBV28 and TRBJ1-5, with 7 bases that match TRBD1. This CDR3 is built from 17 residues. Germline CDR1 and CDR2: MDHEN and SYDVKM. V trimming: 6 bases; J trimming: 3 bases; junction bases outside the gene matches: 14. The CDR3 here is CASSQLQGMGANQPQHF. The CDR3 nucleotides read TGTGCCAGCAGCCAACTACAGGGGATGGGGGCCAATCAGCCCCAGCATTTT.

This chain joins TRBV5-6 and TRBJ1-3; D is unclear. The CDR3 consists of 15 residues. Trimming stripped 0 bases from V and 0 bases from J, with 7 bases between. The germline V gene has CDR1 SGHDT and CDR2 YYEEEE. The CDR3 here is CASSLVAVSGNTIYF. CDR3 bases: TGTGCCAGCAGCTTGGTCGCGGTCTCTGGAAACACCATATATTTT. Filled out from reference TRBV5-6 and TRBJ1-3, the complete variable domain reads DAGVTQSPTHLIKTRGQQVTLRCSPKSGHDTVSWYQQALGQGPQFIFQYYEEEERQRGNFPDRFSGHQFPNYSSELNVNALLLGDSALYLCASSLVAVSGNTIYFGEGSWLTVV.

This chain joins TRBV10-3 and TRBJ2-1, with TRBD2 matching 11 bases. Trimming took 2 bases from V and 3 from J; bases not matched to a gene: 3. The germline gives CDR1 ENHRY, CDR2 SYGVKD. The CDR3 is 16 residues long. CDR3 sequence: CAISEPGTSGYNEQFF. In nucleotides, the CDR3 is TGTGCCATCAGTGAGCCCGGGACTAGCGGCTACAATGAGCAGTTCTTC.

The chain joins TRBV28 to TRBJ2-7; 9 positions agree with TRBD1. The trim removed 7 bases at V and 4 bases at J, leaving 5 bases unmatched. From germline, CDR1 is MDHEN and CDR2 SYDVKM. CDR3 length: 13 residues. The CDR3 region is CASTMGQGYEQYV. In nucleotides, the CDR3 is TGTGCCAGCACCATGGGACAGGGTTACGAGCAGTACGTC.

The chain carries TRBV7-3 and TRBJ2-5, with a tentative D call TRBD2 (6 bases). Per the germline V gene, CDR1 is SGHTA and CDR2 is FQGTGA. With 0 bases removed from V and 7 bases from J, the gap between germline ends came to 12 bases. The CDR3 contains 14 residues. CDR3 DNA: TGTGCCAGCAGCTTAACAATCCAGGGAGGGACCCAGTACTTC. Amino acids: CASSLTIQGGTQYF.

The J gene is TRBJ1-1, the V gene TRBV3-1 (or the pseudogene TRBV3-2); possible D gene TRBD1, 5 bases. The germline CDR1 and CDR2 sequences are LGHDT and YNNKEL (reference sequence). The CDR3 is made up of 16 amino acids. With 0 bases removed from V and 3 bases from J, the gap between germline ends came to 14 bases. CDR3 nucleotides: TGTGCCAGCAGCCAAGATCATGCGGGGGTCGACACTGAAGCTTTCTTT. Translation gives CASSQDHAGVDTEAFF.

The genes are TRBV19 and TRBJ2-5, with 13 bases aligning to TRBD2. Germline V lookup: CDR1 LNHDA, CDR2 SQIVND (reference sequence). Losses at the gene ends were 5 bases for V and 4 bases for J; bases not matched to a gene: 10. The CDR3 contains 17 residues. The CDR3 coding sequence is TGTGCCAGTAGTCCCCGACCGGGACTAGCGGGGCGAGAGACCCAGTACTTC. Protein sequence: CASSPRPGLAGRETQYF.

J is TRBJ2-1 and V is TRBV5-1, with 9 bases identical to TRBD2. Unmatched junction bases numbered 7, after V lost 0 bases and J lost 6 bases. This CDR3 spans 16 amino acids. Germline V gene data show CDR1 as SGHRS and CDR2 as YFSETQ. The CDR3 DNA reads TGCGCCAGCAGCTTGGTAGGTAGCGGGAGTAGCAATGAGCAGTTCTTC. Amino acid sequence: CASSLVGSGSSNEQFF.